What follows is one TCR beta chain and its context. Its cognate antigen is unknown. The sample originates from a study of cytomegalovirus exposure and HLA in healthy donors. V gave up 6 bases and J gave up 4 bases, with 10 bases separating them. Germline lookup yields CDR1 SGHTA and CDR2 FQGTGA. The CDR3 extends over 12 amino acids. This PCR relied on a set of 60 Vbeta primers and 13 Jbeta primers. The protocol was immunoSEQ multiplex PCR, while the TCRdb copy is restricted to in-frame clones and leaves out a portion. The data contain 130,000 or so clones, about 80% of them seen just once; the ten biggest clones take up approximately 2%. Whole-study results and caveats: A later analysis reported that several of the most significant clusters appeared to be linked to common viral pathogens, among them Epstein-Barr virus. Researchers reportedly found TCR beta sequences accurately predicted most subjects' HLA-A and HLA-B alleles. The authors later linked a missense DCLRE1C variant to TCR beta V- and J-gene trimming.

The J gene is TRBJ2-7, the V gene TRBV7-3; a weak D match, TRBD1 (5 bases). What was sequenced was PBMCs. The TCR originated in a middle-aged woman in good health and CMV-seronegative. The CDR3 bases are TGTGCCAGCAGGAAGGGGCCATACGAGCAGTACTTC. It is translated as CASRKGPYEQYF.